The 10 T cell receptor beta chains presented below share a single source sample, sequenced in a study of PD-L1 blockade in urothelial cancer. Documented time point: pretreatment peripheral blood. Some clones are missing from TCRdb's copy, which holds only in-frame ones; the method was immunoSEQ multiplex PCR. Among tens of thousands of clones, roughly 80% were seen once, and the ten largest hold around 5.4%. The sample here was PBMCs, taken around atezolizumab (anti-PD-L1) treatment. The receptors were sampled from a man aged 65 to 85 with urothelial cancer.

The CDR3 loop reads CASSVRLMREQYF. CDR3 nucleotide sequence: TGTGCCAGTAGTGTCCGACTGATGCGCGAGCAGTACTTC. The chain recombines TRBV19 with TRBJ2-7; no clear D gene. Germline V gene data show CDR1 as LNHDA and CDR2 as SQIVND (reference sequence). This CDR3 contains 13 residues. V lost 5 bases to trimming and J lost 6 bases, with 14 bases between them.

The chain has TRBV7-3 and TRBJ1-2, with D possibly TRBD1 on 6 matching bases. The V and J ends lost 5 bases and 2 bases respectively, with 15 bases between them. This CDR3 comprises 15 residues. Germline-derived CDR1 and CDR2 are SGHTA and FQGTGA. CDR3 DNA: TGTGCCAGCAGCCTCGGGGGGGGGACAAACTATGGCTACACCTTC. It encodes CASSLGGGTNYGYTF.

The V call is TRBV5-1, the J call TRBJ2-7; D is perhaps TRBD1 (6 bases). CDR3 length: 16 residues. The V end lost 0 bases, the J end lost 1 base, and 14 bases lay between the germline ends. CDR1 is SGHRS, CDR2 YFSETQ, per germline. The CDR3 bases are TGCGCCAGCAGCTTGGAGGGACGGGACAATTCCTACGAGCAGTACTTC. It translates to CASSLEGRDNSYEQYF.

The chain carries TRBV25-1 and TRBJ2-7; tentative D call: TRBD2 (5 bases). V lost 5 bases to trimming and J lost 3 bases, with 17 bases between them. The CDR3 has 15 residues. Looked up from germline, CDR1 is MGHDK and CDR2 is SYGVNS. The CDR3 here is CASSQEVVGDYEQYF. CDR3 nucleotides: TGTGCCAGCAGTCAGGAGGTAGTTGGGGACTACGAGCAGTACTTC.

This clone occurred once. V and J are TRBV5-6 and TRBJ2-1, with a weak D call TRBD2 (5 bases). Deletions cut 0 bases from V and 8 bases from J, with 9 bases between. The germline V gene has CDR1 SGHDT and CDR2 YYEEEE. This CDR3 spans 13 amino acids. CDR3: CASSLEDFDEQFF. The CDR3, as DNA: TGTGCCAGCAGCTTGGAGGACTTTGATGAGCAGTTCTTC.

The rearrangement uses TRBV10-2 and TRBJ2-3; 9 positions agree with TRBD2. Germline V gene data show CDR1 as WSHSY and CDR2 as SAAADI. The CDR3 spans 15 residues. With V trimmed by 4 bases and J by 13 bases, 15 bases remained unmatched. The CDR3 region has the DNA TGCGCCAGCAGTGTGGGCGGGGGGGGGCACAGATACGAGTATTTT. Its translation: CASSVGGGGHRYEYF.

This rearrangement joins TRBV6-5 to TRBJ2-2; TRBD2 matches at 9 bases. Germline assignment: CDR1 MNHEY and CDR2 SVGAGI. V dropped 4 bases and J dropped 3; count of bases not matched to a gene: 6. The CDR3 has 16 amino acids. The CDR3: CASSFGLAGYTGELFF. The CDR3 region has the DNA TGTGCCAGCAGTTTTGGGCTAGCGGGATACACCGGGGAGCTGTTTTTT.

The V call is TRBV27, the J call TRBJ2-7; D is unresolved. The V end was cut by 2 bases, the J end by 2 bases, with 7 bases between. CDR1 is MNHEY, CDR2 SMNVEV, per germline (reference sequence). The CDR3 is made up of 13 amino acids. The CDR3 here is CASSLASPYEQYF. The CDR3 nucleotides are TGTGCCAGCAGTTTAGCGTCACCCTACGAGCAGTACTTC.

V is TRBV19 and J is TRBJ2-2, with D tentatively TRBD1 (5 bases). V dropped 6 bases and J dropped 6 bases, with 14 bases sitting between them. This CDR3 region has 14 residues. Germline CDR1 reads LNHDA; CDR2 reads SQIVND (reference sequence). The CDR3 reads CASRLDSTSGELFF. CDR3 nucleotide sequence: TGTGCCAGTAGATTAGACAGCACGTCCGGGGAGCTGTTTTTT.

V usage is TRBV4-3 and J usage is TRBJ2-1, with D perhaps matching TRBD1 (7 bases). The CDR3 consists of 13 residues. V lost 6 bases and J lost 7, with 13 bases in between. Germline loops: CDR1 LGHNA, CDR2 YSLEER. CDR3 nucleotide sequence: TGCGCCAGCAGACGACAGGGAGGTAATGAGCAGTTCTTC. This encodes CASRRQGGNEQFF.